This T cell receptor beta chain was observed in a study of technical replicates of blood from several donors. TCRdb's table, derived via immunoSEQ multiplex PCR, lists solely in-frame clones and lacks some. The sample comprises 50,000 to 60,000 clones, approximately 94% of which are singletons, and around 3% rests with the top ten. This CDR3 contains 15 residues. The germline V gene has CDR1 SGHAT and CDR2 FQNNGV. Trimming removed 1 base at V and 3 bases at J, with 13 bases between. The chain joins TRBV11-2 to TRBJ2-7; a possible D gene is TRBD1 (5 bases). This TCR derives from a human donor in good health. Some clones in this sample may be carry-over from other donors' samples. Source material: PBMCs. The CDR3 nucleotides read TGTGCCAGCAGCTTAGGTTGGTGGGGCGGCTACGAGCAGTACTTC. Protein product: CASSLGWWGGYEQYF.